This TCR beta chain was captured by sequencing in a study of shared clonotypes between healthy human individuals. Study overall: Used for every donor were three CD4 naive, three CD4 memory, two CD8 naive and one CD8 memory plate.

This clone was picked up a small number of times. The table came from immunoSEQ multiplex PCR; TCRdb's copy has only in-frame clones and leaves some out. The table has under 1,100,000 clones, about 75% seen once. Germline CDR1 SNHLY, CDR2 FYNNEI. CDR3 length: 14 amino acids. V was clipped by 5 bases and J by 3 bases; unmatched bases: 2. The sequence was collected from a young man in good health. Source material: memory CD4+ T cells sorted from blood. Subset: CD45RA-negative fraction. The chain uses TRBV2 and TRBJ1-4; 8 bases are shared with TRBD1. CDR3 in DNA: TGTGCCAGCAGTACGACAGGGGCTAATGAAAAACTGTTTTTT. Its translation is CASSTTGANEKLFF.